Each of the 23 T cell receptor beta chains below was sequenced from the same sample in a study of T-cell reconstitution after alpha-beta-depleted transplantation in children. Preparing the TCRbeta library involved the use of unique molecular identifiers. Via MiXCR, TCRdb re-called the PCR reads, giving one row per CDR3 protein. The sample yields a few hundred thousand distinct CDR3 sequences, about 45% seen once. The sequenced sample was PBMCs, obtained before TCRalphabeta/CD19-depleted stem cell transplant. The receptors stem from a girl aged 2 to 9 with aplastic anemia, due to receive a stem cell transplant.

The chain has TRBV7-2 and TRBJ1-6; no definite D call. The V end lost 2 bases, the J end lost 9 bases, and 14 bases lay between the germline ends. The CDR3 consists of 15 residues. The germline V gene has CDR1 SGHTA and CDR2 FQGNSA. CDR3 in DNA: TGTGCCAGCAGCTTACGAAAGGCCGGGAGTTCACCCCTCCACTTT. Translated: CASSLRKAGSSPLHF.

This clonotype showed up many times. The V call is TRBV27, the J call TRBJ2-1, with 14 bases matching TRBD2. Trimming took 5 bases from V and 7 from J; bases not matched to a gene: 4. The V gene's germline CDR1 is MNHEY and CDR2 SMNVEV (reference sequence). CDR3 length: 15 residues. DNA for the CDR3: TGTGCCAGCAGTCCCCGGACTAGCGGGAGGAATGAGCAGTTCTTC. This sequence encodes CASSPRTSGRNEQFF.

Judged by abundance, this clonotype is medium-sized (0.01 to 0.1%). Compared with germline, one end of the junction differs, possibly owing to a read error. The chain combines TRBV7-7 with TRBJ2-7, with 7 bases matching TRBD2. The CDR3 runs 13 residues. Germline V gene data show CDR1 as SSHAT and CDR2 as FNYEAQ (reference sequence). The CDR3: CASSLAGGGEQYF. The DNA of the CDR3 is TGTGCTAGCAGCTTAGCGGGCGGGGGTGAGCAGTACTTC.

The chain employs TRBV30 and TRBJ2-1; D unresolved. Germline values: CDR1 GTSNPN, CDR2 SVGIG (reference sequence). The CDR3 has 10 residues. The V end lost 5 bases, the J end lost 8 bases, and 7 bases lay between the germline ends. CDR3 protein: CAWAEYEQFF. CDR3 DNA: TGTGCCTGGGCCGAATATGAGCAGTTCTTC.

This clonotype has more than one count but fewer than ten. This chain uses TRBV7-8 with TRBJ2-1, with TRBD2 identical over 7 bases. V dropped 1 base and J dropped 0; count of bases not matched to a gene: 6. Germline CDR1 reads SGHVS; CDR2 reads FQNEAQ. CDR3 length equals 17 residues. CDR3: CASSLEVGGSSYNEQFF. CDR3 sequence (DNA): TGTGCCAGCAGCTTAGAGGTTGGCGGGAGCTCCTACAATGAGCAGTTCTTC.

The table lists this clonotype with a few counts. The chain couples TRBV29-1 to TRBJ2-3; D not certain. The V gene lost 5 bases and the J gene lost 4 bases, with 10 bases spanning the gap. This CDR3 is built from 12 residues. CDR1 and CDR2 (germline): SQVTM, ANQGSEA. CDR3 amino acids: CSVKTDADTQYF. The CDR3, as DNA: TGCAGCGTTAAGACGGACGCAGATACGCAGTATTTT.

This clonotype was observed a few times. This rearrangement joins TRBV7-9 to TRBJ2-7; possibly TRBD2 for D (5 bases). Between the trimmed V and J ends, which lost 1 base and 5 bases, there was a span of 15 bases. The CDR3 is 15 residues long. Germline CDR1 is SEHNR and CDR2 is FQNEAQ (reference sequence). CDR3 DNA sequence: TGTGCCAGCAGCTTAGTTCCGGGAACTCTCGACGAGCAGTACTTC. Translating it yields CASSLVPGTLDEQYF.

The V gene is TRBV3-1, the J gene TRBJ2-3, with 10 bases fitting TRBD2. Germline V lookup: CDR1 LGHDT, CDR2 YNNKEL (reference sequence). This CDR3 region has 17 residues. V trimming: 4 bases; J trimming: 6 bases; junction bases outside the gene matches: 13. CDR3 nucleotide sequence: TGTGCCAGCAGCCCAGGACTAGCGGAAGTAGAGGTGGATACGCAGTATTTT. It translates to CASSPGLAEVEVDTQYF.

The chain uses TRBV9 and TRBJ2-5, with 11 bases that match TRBD2. CDR1 is SGDLS, CDR2 YYNGEE, per germline. The CDR3 totals 14 residues. After removal of 5 bases from V and 4 bases from J, the junction contained 4 bases not matched to a gene. As DNA, the CDR3 is TGTGCCAGCAGTGATGGGACTAGCGGAGAGACCCAGTACTTC. Protein product: CASSDGTSGETQYF.

The rearrangement joins TRBV5-1 to TRBJ1-1; TRBD1 matches at 7 bases. V lost 4 bases and J lost 0; bases outside the gene matches: 9. The CDR3 sequence is 16 residues long. The germline gives CDR1 SGHRS, CDR2 YFSETQ. The CDR3 protein is CASSLRDSPMNTEAFF. The DNA for the CDR3 is TGCGCCAGCAGCCTGCGGGACAGTCCCATGAACACTGAAGCTTTCTTT.

This clonotype appeared a few times. This chain joins TRBV12-3 or TRBV12-4 and TRBJ2-7; TRBD2 is a possible D gene (5 bases). Trimming pared 3 bases from V and 0 bases from J, leaving 9 bases between. The CDR3 runs 14 residues. The CDR3 DNA follows: TGTGCCAGCAGTTTTGGGAGACACTCCTACGAGCAGTACTTC. The encoded protein is CASSFGRHSYEQYF.

A single count supports this clonotype. The chain carries TRBV20-1 and TRBJ2-1; 7 bases align to TRBD2. This CDR3 spans 15 amino acids. Trimming took 3 bases from V and 7 from J; bases not matched to a gene: 12. Germline values: CDR1 DFQATT, CDR2 SNEGSKA (reference sequence). The DNA of the CDR3 is TGCAGTGCTAGGCCCGAGCGGGGAAATTGGAATGAGCAGTTCTTC. Its protein product is CSARPERGNWNEQFF.

This clonotype was recorded many times. The genes are TRBV4-2 and TRBJ1-3; D unresolved. Germline values: CDR1 LGHNA, CDR2 YNFKEQ. V gave up 0 bases and J gave up 8 bases, with 11 bases separating them. The CDR3 is made up of 14 amino acids. CDR3 sequence (DNA): TGTGCCAGCAGCCAAGATAAGGGTCGGGACACCATATATTTT. Residues: CASSQDKGRDTIYF.

For the CDR3, the DNA is TGTGCCAGTGGTACATTGGGGGCTAACACCGGGGAGCTGTTTTTT. Protein sequence: CASGTLGANTGELFF. This chain connects TRBV19 to TRBJ2-2; TRBD1 might be the D (6 bases). Germline CDR1 reads LNHDA; CDR2 reads SQIVND (reference sequence). With 8 bases removed from V and 2 bases from J, the gap between germline ends came to 15 bases. The CDR3 is 15 amino acids.

This clonotype was seen ten or more times. The chain couples TRBV7-6 to TRBJ2-5; 7 bases align to TRBD1. With 5 bases clipped from V and 2 bases from J, the junction kept 8 bases outside the gene matches. The CDR3 consists of 15 residues. Germline V CDR1 and CDR2: SGHVS, FNYEAQ. The CDR3 DNA reads as TGTGCCAGCAGCGTTATGGGGACAGATCAAGAGACCCAGTACTTC. Translation gives CASSVMGTDQETQYF. The full variable domain, with the rest looked up from reference TRBV7-6 and TRBJ2-5, is GAGVSQSPRYKVTKRGQDVALRCDPISGHVSLYWYRQALGQGPEFLTYFNYEAQQDKSGLPNDRFSAERPEGSISTLTIQRTEQRDSAMYRCASSVMGTDQETQYFGPGTRLLVL.

V and J are TRBV15 and TRBJ2-3; the D gene is possibly TRBD1 (5 bases). The germline CDR1 and CDR2 sequences are LNHNV and YYDKDF (reference sequence). V dropped 3 bases and J dropped 3 bases, with 19 bases sitting between them. The CDR3 extends over 17 amino acids. This CDR3 is CATSRVLQARATDTQYF. CDR3 coding DNA: TGTGCCACCAGCAGGGTTTTACAGGCCCGCGCTACAGATACGCAGTATTTT. Together with reference TRBV15 and TRBJ2-3, the CDR3 gives the full variable domain: DAMVIQNPRYQVTQFGKPVTLSCSQTLNHNVMYWYQQKSSQAPKLLFHYYDKDFNNEADTPDNFQSRRPNTSFCFLDIRSPGLGDTAMYLCATSRVLQARATDTQYFGPGTRLTVL.

This clonotype appeared a few times. This chain uses TRBV12-3 or TRBV12-4 with TRBJ1-2; D is possibly TRBD1 (6 bases). The CDR3 has 12 residues. Trimming took 5 bases from V and 10 from J, leaving 14 bases between them. The CDR3, as DNA: TGTGCCAGCAGTCAAGAGGGGGTTACCTACACCTTC. Protein sequence: CASSQEGVTYTF.

J is TRBJ2-1 and V is TRBV5-6; TRBD1 might be the D (5 bases). This CDR3 is 13 amino acids long. V was cut by 3 bases and J by 10 bases, with 14 bases left in between. Looked up from germline, CDR1 is SGHDT and CDR2 is YYEEEE. The CDR3 DNA is TGTGCCAGCAGCTACGGAACAGGCACCGAGCAGTTCTTC. As protein: CASSYGTGTEQFF.

The sample holds many counts of this clonotype. The rearrangement joins TRBV5-6 to TRBJ1-5; D not resolved. Trimming removed 2 bases from V and 1 base from J, with 4 bases in between. CDR1 SGHDT and CDR2 YYEEEE come from the germline V gene. This CDR3 region has 13 residues. The CDR3 is CASSLRSNQPQHF. For the CDR3, the DNA is TGTGCCAGCAGCTTACGCAGCAATCAGCCCCAGCATTTT.

The chain recombines TRBV20-1 with TRBJ2-1; 11 nucleotides agree with TRBD2. Germline CDR1 DFQATT, CDR2 SNEGSKA (reference sequence). J was trimmed by 6 bases and V by 4 bases; bases with no gene match: 8. The CDR3 length is 15 residues. CDR3 coding DNA: TGCAGTGCTACCCTACTAGCGGGAGCGCTCAATGAGCAGTTCTTC. This gives the protein CSATLLAGALNEQFF.

The chain recombines TRBV19 with TRBJ2-3, with 8 bases identical to TRBD2. After removal of 2 bases from V and 5 bases from J, the junction contained 6 bases not matched to a gene. Germline V gene data show CDR1 as LNHDA and CDR2 as SQIVND (reference sequence). This CDR3 comprises 15 residues. This chain's CDR3 is CASSIRGLGLDTQYF. The CDR3 region has the DNA TGTGCCAGTAGTATACGGGGACTAGGACTAGATACGCAGTATTTT.

This clonotype was seen repeatedly, ten times or more. The CDR3 loop is CSALRGTNGYTF. CDR3 nucleotides: TGCAGTGCCCTGCGCGGGACAAATGGCTACACCTTC. V gene TRBV20-1 combines with J gene TRBJ1-2; D perhaps matches TRBD1 (6 bases). The length of the CDR3 is 12 residues. Germline assignment: CDR1 DFQATT and CDR2 SNEGSKA (reference sequence). V lost 6 bases and J 6 bases, leaving 14 bases between the germline ends.

This clonotype was picked up many times. The chain links TRBV15 to TRBJ1-1; D possibly corresponds to TRBD1 (5 bases). The length of the CDR3 is 16 residues. Germline V gene lookup returns CDR1 LNHNV and CDR2 YYDKDF (reference sequence). V was trimmed by 5 bases and J by 5 bases, leaving 21 bases between them. The CDR3 loop reads CATSEAGTPGNTEAFF. The CDR3 nucleotides are TGTGCCACCAGCGAAGCCGGGACGCCTGGGAATACTGAAGCTTTCTTT.